One TCR beta chain is described in this entry. Its recognized antigen is unknown. The cohort comprised around 690 healthy bone marrow donors. At the time of sampling, all cohort members were nominally healthy, though unrecorded immune exposures were likely present. The donor was CMV seropositive and was included in the group of around 300 seropositive cohort members. Each donor provided a peripheral blood sample, and peripheral blood mononuclear cells were used for TCR beta sequencing. The Qiagen DNeasy Blood Extraction Kit was used to extract genomic DNA from the blood cell samples. The entry originates in a study of cytomegalovirus exposure and HLA in healthy donors (dated by TCRdb to 2015 to 2018). Background on the whole study: According to an earlier analysis of 587 of the donors, some 170 million T cells yielded roughly 110 million unique TCR beta sequences and 250 to 350 Gb of sequence data. An early release that covered about 600 HLA-typed donors contained approximately 300 gigabases of sequencing data and around 85 million unique TCR sequences. A later analysis re-analyzed previously published TCR beta repertoires from roughly 690 donors and added high-resolution HLA genotyping to study TCR occurrence patterns. The number of donors typed differed by locus, with roughly 629-640 for A, B, C, DRB1 and DQB1, around 500 for DQA1, 600 to 610 for DPA1, and approximately 470 for DPB1. Because of strong linkage in the cohort, roughly five DR-DQ haplotypes were treated as single units for association and clustering. Both class I and class II loci were covered by HLA typing, at four-digit resolution. Donor age, sex, ethnicity and CMV serostatus were collected together with the repertoire data. On average, roughly 240,000 unique TCR beta nucleotide sequences were sequenced per donor among about 400 genotyped donors of the cohort, with around 19% of those sequences being non-productive. The study was designed to test whether signatures of past pathogen exposure could be identified by cataloging public T cell receptors. In addition to the first cohort of roughly 670 subjects, a separate validation cohort of under 150 different subjects was used. Every discovery cohort repertoire had been produced on one sequencing platform. In the later analysis, no new phenotypic data were used to find candidate immune exposures; instead, reliance was placed on TCR beta sequences and their occurrence across donors. The genetic ancestry cluster associated with self-reported Caucasian donors included 81% of the roughly 400 genotyped donors. An earlier analysis of around 640 of the donors used high-throughput TCR beta sequencing to judge whether each TCR beta V gene segment behaved as functional or pseudogenic. The study used immunosequencing to profile the T cell repertoires of hundreds of subjects and linked those repertoires to cytomegalovirus serostatus. High-throughput TCR immunosequencing, statistical association of individual TCRs with disease status, and machine learning were combined to predict cytomegalovirus infection status. A later genetic analysis used genome-wide SNP genotypes for about 65% of the roughly 700 donors, treating that subset as a discovery cohort. General findings and caveats noted by the study authors: When HLA alleles, especially DR and DQ, strongly co-occurred, attributing TCR associations to individual alleles was difficult. Roughly uniform sequencing depth across donors was assumed in presence/absence analyses, although this assumption may not hold. The earlier analysis of 450 to 700 of the donors excluded 15 to 20 rarely observed V segments, including chromosome 9 orphons, because counts were too low. A few of the identified cytomegalovirus-associated TCR beta chains were confirmed in vitro to be specific for cytomegalovirus antigens. A later analysis reported that several top co-occurrence clusters appeared linked to parvovirus B19, influenza, CMV and Epstein-Barr virus. Because HLA typing was unavailable for some donors at each locus, only the typed subset was used in association tests. The sequencing pipeline was judged likely to have produced a cluster of highly shared sequence variants as a technical artifact. An association between a missense DCLRE1C variant and V-gene and J-gene trimming of TCR beta chains was found in a later genetic analysis and replicated in an independent cohort. The classifier was reported to diagnose cytomegalovirus status with high specificity and sensitivity in both the original and validation cohorts. In this cohort, only TCR beta chains were sequenced, and detectable features were limited by the absence of alpha or paired-chain data. Correlated functional status among segregating V segments might reflect linkage disequilibrium, but an unknown experimental factor could not be ruled out. The authors suggested that the approach could potentially be extended to other disease states and immunological phenotypes. A total of 150 to 200 TCR beta chains were listed by the study as associated with cytomegalovirus. In a later analysis, HLA-associated TCR beta chains were found to be more clonally expanded and to have lower generation probabilities than equally common non-associated chains. A later genetic analysis reported fewer N-insertions in productive TCRs among donors in an Asian-associated ancestry cluster than the roughly 670-donor mean. In a later analysis, TCR association rates were found to vary across HLA loci, with the most associated TCRs seen for DRB1 alleles and the fewest for HLA-C alleles. Broadly in line with IMGT annotations, most TCR beta V segments showed up in productive rearrangements about 87% or about 30% of the time in an earlier analysis of about 500 of the donors. Some IMGT-functional V segments, including TRBV6-2 and TRBV6-3, could not be distinguished by the 87-base-pair reads and were therefore excluded. Immune exposure information for the cohort was limited to CMV serostatus. A further reported finding was that TCR beta sequences accurately predicted the HLA-A and HLA-B alleles for most subjects in the first cohort. Most CMV-associated TCR beta chains appeared to be HLA-restricted in a later analysis, and the HLA associations seemed to be driven largely by CMV exposure. Across donors, most TCR sequences were observed very rarely, whereas some public TCRs were present in many individuals. In a later analysis, about 17,000 TCR beta sequences were associated with specific HLA alleles at a false discovery rate of 0.05.

The receptor library was made with the immunoSEQ multiplex PCR assay. For the multiplex PCR, a mixture combining 60 forward primers for TCR Vbeta segments and 13 reverse primers for TCR Jbeta segments was used. Amplification of the CDR3 region of rearranged TCR beta genes was performed with a multiplex PCR assay on genomic DNA. The amplified TCR beta libraries were sequenced on the Illumina HiSeq System as 87-base-pair reads. The paper's processing steps were these. A later analysis tallied approximately 87 million unique TCR beta chains across the roughly 610 repertoires, and approximately 9.9 million of those chains were shared by two or more donors. Raw reads were error-corrected and collapsed into unique sequences with a nearest-neighbor algorithm that merged closely related sequences to remove PCR and sequencing errors. V, D and J gene segments were assigned by aligning CDR3 sequences to IMGT reference sequences. For a sequence to be retained, a match of at least six nucleotides was required to both a V gene segment and a J gene segment. Rearrangements were called productive when the CDR3 lacked stop codons and stayed in frame with V and J; all others were non-productive. Following IMGT convention, CDR3 was defined as the stretch from the second conserved V-encoded cysteine up to the conserved J-encoded phenylalanine. The earlier analysis of some 550 of the donors excluded any sequence lacking an unambiguous match to a single V gene segment. In an earlier analysis of some 590 of the donors, V segments were called functional above 56.7% productive rearrangements and were called segregating when the between-donor standard deviation exceeded 5%. A statistical classification framework was built to diagnose cytomegalovirus status from the catalog of TCR beta chain sequences. A later analysis assigned V and J genes by comparing TCR nucleotide sequences with IMGT/GENE-DB human TR gene sequences. In a later analysis, CDR3 sequences and most-parsimonious VDJ recombination scenarios were assigned using the TCRdist pipeline. A later analysis defined each TCR beta chain by its CDR3 amino acid sequence plus V-gene family, and excluded reads lacking a unique V-gene family. As a way to deal with suspected cross-contamination and a sequencing artifact, a later analysis dropped more than 500 nucleotide sequences that were highly shared and had low generation probability. In a later analysis, a clonal expansion index was calculated for each public chain from normalized within-repertoire ranks of inferred template counts. A later analysis computed generation probabilities with a VDJ recombination model fitted to out-of-frame rearrangements, and checked the results against IGoR. In a later analysis, TCR-TCR, TCR-HLA and TCR-CMV co-occurrence was scored with hypergeometric tests, and a repertoire-size bias correction was applied to TCR pairs. To estimate false discovery rates, a later analysis permuted the HLA or CMV assignments 20 times. A later analysis grouped co-occurring TCRs with DBSCAN, adding TCRdist sequence similarity when clustering within HLA-allele-positive subsets. Repertoires with fewer than 30,000 or more than 120,000 public chains were left out of co-occurrence clustering, as were several repertoires with anomalous nucleotide sharing. As stored in TCRdb, this immuneACCESS dataset retains in-frame rearrangements with V and J assigned. A fraction of the clones does not appear; measured against another copy, unresolved V genes explain less than half of the discrepancy, and the remainder lacks a known reason. V and J calls plus clone size are reproduced from that table; the DNA served to infer D and trimming. The sample table records 180,000 or so clones. The ten largest clones represent 0.65% to 0.9% of the sample.

The CDR3 runs 15 residues from the cysteine to the phenylalanine. Only the CDR3 part of the read is kept: 45 bases, read in frame from the first base. The germline V gene yields SGHAT for CDR1 and FQNNGV for CDR2. Germline trimming: 1 base from V, 4 bases from J; junction bases outside gene matches: 3. This TCR derives from a woman aged 18 to 35 in good health and CMV-seropositive. The rearrangement joined TRBV11-2 to TRBJ1-2, with 10 central nucleotides matching TRBD1. Input material: PBMCs. CDR3 region: CASSLGQGALYGYTF. The sequenced DNA is TGTGCCAGCAGCTTAGGACAGGGGGCCCTCTATGGCTACACCTTC.